This record looks at one T cell receptor beta chain sequence and its context. Its antigen specificity is not known. Base qualities are not at hand, and no much larger clone is one base apart. Sequenced on an Illumina HiSeq 2500. TCR beta libraries were prepared by quantitative 5'-RACE with molecular barcodes. As for how the authors treated the data: To identify disease-linked TCR variants, a new computational method was used, one built on a probabilistic model of VDJ rearrangement. The public sequencing data were trimmed at Q25 with fastp and processed into clonotypes with MiXCR by TCRdb, which kept only in-frame beta chains. Every distinct CDR3 protein forms one entry, paired with its most common genes and DNA. The V and J calls follow TCRdb's processing rather than the paper's. The sample table holds a few hundred thousand distinct CDR3 sequences, of which 17% were seen once. The ten largest clonotypes hold just over 1% of the sample.

This entry belongs to a study of CD8 T cells in ankylosing spondylitis (dated by TCRdb to the late 2010s). Describing the broader study: To find TCR variants linked to disease, the study profiled T cell receptor beta repertoires in ankylosing spondylitis patients and healthy donors. In total, the full study cohort was made up of 110 or so healthy donors and 25 ankylosing spondylitis patients. Peripheral blood samples were taken, and synovial fluid was additionally collected from ankylosing spondylitis patients. What the work shows at the level of the full study, not this receptor alone: The disease-linked clones were reported to be significantly enriched in matched synovial fluid samples from ankylosing spondylitis patients. A TCR beta motif made up of several highly homologous amino acid variants appeared to be characteristic of blood from ankylosing spondylitis patients. Some motif variants had previously been reported in the synovial fluid and blood of reactive arthritis patients, which suggests shared mechanisms of disease initiation. The disease-linked clones showed a CD8+ phenotype and occurred at relatively low frequencies in peripheral blood.

Sample: blood, either unsorted or a sorted T cell fraction (not recorded which). This sequence originates from a male donor with ankylosing spondylitis.

Read as DNA, the sequence is TGTGCCAGCAGTTTCGGCCCGAAACAGGGGAGGGGGGATAAGTACTTC. This is translated as CASSFGPKQGRGDKYF. The receptor chain draws on TRBV28 and TRBJ2-7; the D element might be TRBD1 or TRBD2, as each aligns at 7 bases. The CDR3, cysteine through phenylalanine, is 16 amino acids long. Only the CDR3 DNA is retained, 48 bases long and in frame from the first base. Based on the germline V gene, the CDR1 and CDR2 sequences are MDHEN and SYDVKM. V sheds 3 bases and J sheds 11 bases, leaving 26 bases between their ends.